These 4 T cell receptor beta chains originate from one sample sequenced in a study of Ad26.COV2.S vaccination and SARS-CoV-2 variants. Treatment indicated: around 19 received Ad26.COV2.S at low or high dose, single or two shots; 5 received placebo; per-sample allocation not given. Samples came from day 63 after the first vaccine or placebo injection. The data were produced by immunoSEQ multiplex PCR, yet TCRdb's version contains in-frame clones alone and is incomplete. The table includes 380,000 or so clones, about 87% detected once. This specimen consisted of peripheral blood, obtained in a trial of Ad26.COV2.S vaccine versus placebo. The receptors originated from a person aged 18-65 years who received the Ad26.COV2.S COVID-19 vaccine or a placebo.

The rearrangement links TRBV18 to TRBJ2-7; the match to TRBD1 covers 7 bases. The V segment lost 3 bases and the J segment 4 bases; nucleotides outside the gene matches: 6. This CDR3 is built from 14 residues. CDR1 and CDR2 (germline): KGHSH, LQKENI. The chain's CDR3 is CASSPIRQGYEQYF. The CDR3 coding sequence is TGTGCCAGCTCACCCATTAGACAGGGATACGAGCAGTACTTC.

The genes are TRBV5-4 and TRBJ1-1; possibly TRBD1 for D (6 bases). The V end lost 0 bases, the J end lost 1 base, and 10 bases lay between the germline ends. The CDR3 spans 15 residues. Germline lookup yields CDR1 SGHNT and CDR2 YYREEE (reference sequence). CDR3 DNA sequence: TGTGCCAGCAGCTTGGGGGGGGCACGGAACACTGAAGCTTTCTTT. It yields the protein CASSLGGARNTEAFF.

Regarding this clone: One end of the junction varies from germline; a read error may be responsible. The chain couples TRBV5-6 to TRBJ2-7, with a tentative D call TRBD2 (5 bases). Germline V gene sequence: CDR1 SGHDT, CDR2 YYEEEE. The CDR3 contains 13 residues. CDR3 sequence (DNA): TGTGCCAGCAGCTTACCCGGACTTGGCTTAGGGCTCTTC. Amino acid sequence: CASSLPGLGLGLF.

This clone has a single count. The rearrangement links TRBV6-2 or TRBV6-3 to TRBJ1-5, with D possibly matching TRBD1 (6 bases). Trimming took off 4 bases at V and 2 bases at J, with 18 bases between the two ends. This CDR3 spans 17 amino acids. Germline V lookup: CDR1 MNHEY, CDR2 SVGEGT. CDR3 loop: CASSSNQQGYGNQPQHF. DNA of the CDR3: TGTGCCAGCAGTTCAAATCAACAGGGCTATGGCAATCAGCCCCAGCATTTT.